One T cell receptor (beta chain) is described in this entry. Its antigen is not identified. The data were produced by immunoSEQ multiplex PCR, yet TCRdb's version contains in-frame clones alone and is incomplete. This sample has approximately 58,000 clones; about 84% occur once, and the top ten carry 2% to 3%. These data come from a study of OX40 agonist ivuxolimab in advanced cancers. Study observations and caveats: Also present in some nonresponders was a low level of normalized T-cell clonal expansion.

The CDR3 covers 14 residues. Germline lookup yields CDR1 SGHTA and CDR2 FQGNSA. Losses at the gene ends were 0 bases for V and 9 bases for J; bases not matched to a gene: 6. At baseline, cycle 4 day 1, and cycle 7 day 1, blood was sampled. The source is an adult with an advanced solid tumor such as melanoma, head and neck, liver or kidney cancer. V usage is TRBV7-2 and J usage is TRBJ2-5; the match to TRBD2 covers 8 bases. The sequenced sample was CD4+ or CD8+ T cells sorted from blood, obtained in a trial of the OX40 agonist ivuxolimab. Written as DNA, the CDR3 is TGTGCCAGCAGCTTAGCCTCTGGAGCGGGGGCCCAGTACTTC. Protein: CASSLASGAGAQYF.